Each of the 27 T cell receptor beta chains below was sequenced from the same sample in a study of T cells after yellow fever vaccination. TCRdb reprocessed the 5' RACE reads with MiXCR, giving one entry per CDR3 protein. The data show a few hundred thousand distinct CDR3 sequences, with roughly 4.3% seen just once and 20% to 30% held by the top ten. The input for sequencing was PBMCs, taken 5 days after the yellow fever booster vaccination. The receptors originated from a young man who received the YFV17D yellow fever vaccine.

The chain couples TRBV28 to TRBJ2-1, with TRBD1 matching 7 bases. The CDR3 is made up of 14 amino acids. In germline, CDR1 is MDHEN, CDR2 SYDVKM. With V trimmed by 5 bases and J by 7 bases, 8 bases remained unmatched. CDR3 DNA: TGTGCCAGCAGTATTATCGACAGGGTTAATGAGCAGTTCTTC. Amino acid sequence: CASSIIDRVNEQFF.

This clonotype showed up many times. This rearrangement joins TRBV20-1 to TRBJ1-4; 8 bases map to TRBD1. J lost 3 bases, V lost 0 bases, and 3 bases had no gene match. The CDR3 covers 15 residues. Germline V gene lookup returns CDR1 DFQATT and CDR2 SNEGSKA (reference sequence). CDR3 region: CSARDLQGANEKLFF. The CDR3, as DNA: TGCAGTGCTAGAGACCTACAGGGGGCTAATGAAAAACTGTTTTTT.

The CDR3 DNA is TGTGCCAGCAGCCGTAGCGGGGGGGCCCTTATAGAGACCCAGTACTTC. Its protein is CASSRSGGALIETQYF. V is TRBV7-2 and J is TRBJ2-5, with 11 positions matching TRBD2. J was trimmed by 4 bases and V by 5 bases; bases with no gene match: 9. This CDR3 spans 16 amino acids. CDR1 is SGHTA, CDR2 FQGNSA, per germline.

This clonotype was picked up many times. The J gene is TRBJ2-1, the V gene TRBV18; no clear D gene. Per germline, CDR1 KGHSH and CDR2 LQKENI. V shed 0 bases and J shed 2 bases, with 20 bases lying between them. This CDR3 spans 19 amino acids. In DNA form, the CDR3 reads TGTGCCAGCTCACCACCGGTAGGTATTTCCACCGCAGCCTACAATGAGCAGTTCTTC. Its protein is CASSPPVGISTAAYNEQFF.

This clonotype came up many times. V usage is TRBV6-5 and J usage is TRBJ1-6; 9 bases match TRBD1. Germline V gene data show CDR1 as MNHEY and CDR2 as SVGAGI. Losses at the gene ends were 2 bases for V and 7 bases for J; bases not matched to a gene: 12. CDR3 length equals 18 residues. CDR3 DNA sequence: TGTGCCAGCAGTTACCGTCCTCCCTGGGACAGGGTGAATTCACCCCTCCACTTT. It yields the protein CASSYRPPWDRVNSPLHF.

In this sample, this clonotype turned up a few times. In DNA, the CDR3 is TGTGCCAGCAGCCCCGGGGGAACAGTTCCCGGCACTGAAGCTTTCTTT. Translation gives CASSPGGTVPGTEAFF. The genes are TRBV7-3 and TRBJ1-1; D perhaps matches TRBD1 (5 bases). Germline-derived CDR1 and CDR2 are SGHTA and FQGTGA. The CDR3 extends over 16 amino acids. V lost 5 bases and J lost 4, with 20 bases in between.

The chain links TRBV5-4 to TRBJ2-5; D ambiguous. This CDR3 is 13 amino acids long. Germline assignment: CDR1 SGHNT and CDR2 YYREEE (reference sequence). Trimming stripped 1 base from V and 6 bases from J, with 10 bases between. The chain's CDR3 is CASSLPPRKTQYF. The CDR3 DNA follows: TGTGCCAGCAGCTTGCCTCCCAGGAAGACCCAGTACTTC.

This clonotype was observed at least ten times. The rearrangement links TRBV20-1 to TRBJ2-7; 8 bases agree with TRBD1. The CDR3 has 14 residues. Germline V CDR1 and CDR2: DFQATT, SNEGSKA (reference sequence). The V segment lost 2 bases and the J segment 5 bases; nucleotides outside the gene matches: 8. The CDR3 nucleotides are TGCAGTGCTAGACGGGTTCAGGGGGCCGACGAGCAGTACTTC. It is translated as CSARRVQGADEQYF.

This clonotype occurred many times. The genes are TRBV6-2 or TRBV6-3 and TRBJ2-5; the D is unclear. The CDR3 extends over 14 amino acids. Germline loops: CDR1 MNHEY, CDR2 SVGEGT. Trimming left V 0 bases short and J 5 bases short, with 10 bases between. The CDR3 sequence is CASSYSKVEETQYF. The CDR3 DNA reads as TGTGCCAGCAGTTACTCGAAGGTGGAGGAGACCCAGTACTTC.

This clonotype was seen at least ten times. The gene calls are TRBV3-1 and TRBJ1-1; possible D gene TRBD1, 5 bases. The germline CDR1 and CDR2 sequences are LGHDT and YNNKEL (reference sequence). There are 13 residues in the CDR3. V was pared by 0 bases and J by 10 bases, with 12 bases between. The CDR3 here is CASSQDWGGAAFF. The DNA of the CDR3 is TGTGCCAGCAGCCAAGATTGGGGCGGGGCAGCTTTCTTT.

In this sample, this clonotype turned up a few times. The CDR3 loop reads CASSPLAGDGGELFF. The CDR3 bases are TGTGCCAGCAGCCCCCTGGCAGGGGACGGCGGGGAGCTGTTTTTT. V usage is TRBV9 and J usage is TRBJ2-2, with D possibly being TRBD1 (6 bases). The CDR3 consists of 15 residues. Germline V lookup: CDR1 SGDLS, CDR2 YYNGEE. Trimming cost V 4 bases and J 7 bases, with 17 bases left between them.

This clonotype was counted at least ten times. The rearrangement links TRBV29-1 to TRBJ1-1; 12 bases are shared with TRBD1. After removal of 3 bases from V and 8 bases from J, the junction contained 7 bases not matched to a gene. This CDR3 comprises 14 residues. The germline V gene has CDR1 SQVTM and CDR2 ANQGSEA. The CDR3 coding sequence is TGCAGCGTTGACGGGGGACAGGGGGCGGGAGAAGCTTTCTTT. This translates into CSVDGGQGAGEAFF.

This clonotype was seen a few times. The V and J genes are TRBV29-1 and TRBJ2-1; D not certain. V was clipped by 0 bases and J by 1 base, with 10 bases between them. Germline CDR1 is SQVTM and CDR2 is ANQGSEA. There are 15 residues in the CDR3. In nucleotides, the CDR3 is TGCAGCGTTGAAGATCGACTCCATTCCTACAATGAGCAGTTCTTC. Protein sequence: CSVEDRLHSYNEQFF.

This clonotype has a handful of counts. The rearrangement links TRBV7-2 to TRBJ2-2; 7 nucleotides agree with TRBD1. The CDR3 sequence is 15 residues long. In germline, CDR1 is SGHTA, CDR2 FQGNSA. Trimming took 4 bases from V and 0 from J; bases not matched to a gene: 2. CDR3 nucleotides: TGTGCCAGCAGCTGGGGGACAGCGAACACCGGGGAGCTGTTTTTT. Protein sequence: CASSWGTANTGELFF.

The J gene is TRBJ2-3, the V gene TRBV25-1, with a tentative D call TRBD2 (5 bases). V lost 6 bases, J lost 0 bases, and 19 bases lay in between. The CDR3 is made up of 17 amino acids. From germline, CDR1 is MGHDK and CDR2 SYGVNS. The CDR3 region is CASSPDFGTPSTDTQYF. In DNA, the CDR3 is TGTGCCAGCAGCCCGGACTTTGGCACTCCGAGCACAGATACGCAGTATTTT.

The rearrangement uses TRBV5-1 and TRBJ2-1; D unclear. The V end was cut by 0 bases, the J end by 7 bases, with 14 bases between. The CDR3 has 15 amino acids. Germline V gene lookup returns CDR1 SGHRS and CDR2 YFSETQ. CDR3 residues: CASSLGVFGKNEQFF. The DNA of the CDR3 is TGCGCCAGCAGCTTGGGCGTATTTGGGAAGAATGAGCAGTTCTTC.

The table lists this clonotype with a few counts. The J gene is TRBJ2-5, the V gene TRBV7-2; D might be TRBD2 (6 bases). The germline CDR1 and CDR2 sequences are SGHTA and FQGNSA. Trimming removed 6 bases from V and 8 bases from J, with 19 bases in between. The CDR3 has 14 amino acids. CDR3 in DNA: TGTGCCAGCAGTCATCCGGGACTGGGGAGAACCCAGTACTTC. Its protein product is CASSHPGLGRTQYF.

This clonotype has a handful of counts. This chain connects TRBV5-5 to TRBJ1-2, with D tentatively TRBD1 (5 bases). Per germline, CDR1 SGHKS and CDR2 YYEKEE (reference sequence). CDR3 length: 11 amino acids. V shed 6 bases and J shed 13 bases, with 16 bases lying between them. Here the CDR3 DNA reads TGTGCCAGCACCCCCTTGGGGGGGAGCACCTTC. Protein: CASTPLGGSTF.

This sequence joins TRBV12-3 or TRBV12-4 and TRBJ2-7; D remains ambiguous. There are 12 residues in the CDR3. Trimming removed 5 bases at V and 2 bases at J, with 7 bases between. This chain's CDR3 is CASSRITYEQYF. Written as DNA, the CDR3 is TGTGCCAGCAGTAGGATCACCTACGAGCAGTACTTC.

This clonotype occurred a few times. The V call is TRBV4-1, the J call TRBJ1-1; no firm D call. CDR3 length: 12 residues. Trimming took off 0 bases at V and 7 bases at J, with 6 bases between the two ends. CDR1 is MGHRA and CDR2 is YSYEKL in the germline V gene. CDR3 DNA sequence: TGCGCCAGCAGCCAAGATCTTGGTGAAGCTTTCTTT. Its translation is CASSQDLGEAFF.

The chain carries TRBV2 and TRBJ2-3; TRBD1 might be the D (5 bases). V was clipped by 7 bases and J by 8 bases, with 19 bases between them. Germline V gives CDR1 SNHLY, CDR2 FYNNEI. The CDR3 covers 14 residues. The CDR3 loop reads CASTPLGPQGTQYF. As DNA, the CDR3 is TGTGCCAGCACCCCCCTGGGGCCCCAGGGTACGCAGTATTTT.

This clonotype occurred a few times. This chain joins TRBV7-9 and TRBJ1-1; D uncertain. V was shortened by 1 base and J by 0 bases, with 12 bases between the two germline ends. From germline, CDR1 is SEHNR and CDR2 FQNEAQ (reference sequence). The CDR3 loop spans 16 amino acids. The CDR3 loop reads CASSLVIRELNTEAFF. CDR3 bases: TGTGCCAGCAGCTTAGTAATACGGGAACTGAACACTGAAGCTTTCTTT.

This clonotype has a handful of counts. This chain links TRBV7-2 with TRBJ2-7; 10 bases line up with TRBD2. Germline V lookup: CDR1 SGHTA, CDR2 FQGNSA. With 1 base clipped from V and 5 bases from J, the junction kept 5 bases outside the gene matches. This CDR3 spans 15 amino acids. CDR3 sequence: CASSLVSGGKDEQYF. Written as DNA, the CDR3 is TGTGCCAGCAGCTTAGTTAGCGGGGGGAAAGACGAGCAGTACTTC.

In its sample, this clonotype was seen many times. The rearrangement links TRBV5-4 to TRBJ2-5; 10 nucleotides match TRBD2. The CDR3 has 15 residues. V lost 4 bases and J lost 2; bases outside the gene matches: 5. Germline-derived CDR1 and CDR2 are SGHNT and YYREEE (reference sequence). DNA of the CDR3: TGTGCCAGCAGCCTCCGACTAGCGGGTCAAGAGACCCAGTACTTC. This encodes CASSLRLAGQETQYF.

The rearrangement uses TRBV6-5 and TRBJ2-2, with D hard to call. Germline V gene lookup returns CDR1 MNHEY and CDR2 SVGAGI. Trimming removed 2 bases from V and 8 bases from J, with 9 bases in between. The CDR3 length is 13 residues. Written as DNA, the CDR3 is TGTGCCAGCAGTTACGCGGTTAGGGGGGAGCTGTTTTTT. Residues: CASSYAVRGELFF.

This clonotype was seen more than once but under ten times. The chain is built from TRBV29-1 and TRBJ1-1; the D is unclear. CDR3 size: 12 residues. Between the trimmed V and J ends, which lost 4 bases and 3 bases, there was a span of 9 bases. Per germline, CDR1 SQVTM and CDR2 ANQGSEA. DNA of the CDR3: TGCAGCGTTGCTGAGGGTTACACTGAAGCTTTCTTT. Its translation: CSVAEGYTEAFF.

The sample holds many counts of this clonotype. The gene calls are TRBV7-9 and TRBJ2-3; D may be TRBD1 or TRBD2 (5 bases each). The CDR3 length is 15 residues. Per germline, CDR1 SEHNR and CDR2 FQNEAQ (reference sequence). V was clipped by 5 bases and J by 5 bases, with 17 bases between them. The CDR3 DNA reads TGTGCCAGCAGCCCACAGATTGCGAGGGGAGATACGCAGTATTTT. It encodes CASSPQIARGDTQYF.